The next 5 T cell receptor beta chains were all read from a single sample in a study of T-cell reconstitution after alpha-beta-depleted transplantation in children. Preparing the TCRbeta library involved the use of unique molecular identifiers. Each CDR3 protein is one row after TCRdb ran MiXCR on the PCR reads. This sample has about 540,000 distinct CDR3 sequences, with about 18% found just once. Sample: PBMCs from the stem cell graft donor, taken from the stem cell graft. These receptor sequences come from a human donor who donated a stem cell graft to a child with acute lymphoblastic leukemia.

This clonotype occurred a few times. The V and J genes are TRBV12-3 or TRBV12-4 and TRBJ1-5; D unresolved. Trimming took 3 bases from V and 3 from J, leaving 12 bases between them. The CDR3 is made up of 15 amino acids. In nucleotides, the CDR3 is TGTGCCAGCAGTTTCGCGGCCGGAAACAATCAGCCCCAGCATTTT. This codes for CASSFAAGNNQPQHF.

This sequence joins TRBV29-1 and TRBJ2-7, with D possibly called TRBD1 or TRBD2 (5 bases each). The ends were cut back, 7 bases at V and 5 bases at J, with 18 bases in the middle. CDR1 is SQVTM, CDR2 ANQGSEA, per germline. The CDR3 totals 13 residues. In DNA, the CDR3 is TGCAGCGCTAGTAAAGGGGACGCAAACGAGCAGTACTTC. Translating it yields CSASKGDANEQYF.

This chain joins TRBV20-1 and TRBJ1-1, with TRBD1 as a possible D gene (5 bases). CDR3 length: 12 amino acids. Germline V gene lookup returns CDR1 DFQATT and CDR2 SNEGSKA (reference sequence). V was cut by 6 bases and J by 3 bases, with 11 bases left in between. The CDR3 DNA sequence: TGCAGTGCCCGGTGGGGGTACACTGAAGCTTTCTTT. Protein sequence: CSARWGYTEAFF.

The rearrangement uses TRBV11-2 and TRBJ2-7; TRBD2 matches at 7 bases. The CDR3 loop spans 18 amino acids. CDR1 and CDR2 (germline): SGHAT, FQNNGV. J gave up 6 bases and V 1 base, and 18 bases lay outside the gene matches. CDR3 in amino acids: CASSLVGGSGGKASEQYF. Here the CDR3 DNA reads TGTGCCAGCAGCTTAGTCGGGGGGAGTGGCGGGAAGGCAAGCGAGCAGTACTTC. The variable domain in full, with the rest retrieved from reference TRBV11-2 and TRBJ2-7, is EAGVAQSPRYKIIEKRQSVAFWCNPISGHATLYWYQQILGQGPKLLIQFQNNGVVDDSQLPKDRFSAERLKGVDSTLKIQPAKLEDSAVYLCASSLVGGSGGKASEQYFGPGTRLTVT.

The genes are TRBV5-4 and TRBJ2-7; the D gene is possibly TRBD2 (6 bases). Trimming shortened V by 4 bases and J by 7 bases, and 15 bases separated the two germline ends. This CDR3 has 13 residues. CDR1 and CDR2 from the germline V gene are SGHNT and YYREEE (reference sequence). CDR3 bases: TGTGCCAGCAGCCCCCTTGGAGGGATGGAGCAGTACTTC. Translation gives CASSPLGGMEQYF.